One and the same sample provided the 8 T cell receptor beta chains below, sequenced in a study of identical twins. MiXCR was run by TCRdb on the 5' RACE reads, yielding one entry per CDR3 protein. The data contain 650,000 to 750,000 distinct CDR3 sequences, over 20% of them seen just once; the ten biggest clones take up roughly 4%. Separately, the same data were catalogued under a study of T cells expressing NK-cell markers.

Sequencing used PBMCs. Source of these receptors: a woman between 18 and 29 years old in good health.

V gene TRBV6-2 or TRBV6-3 combines with J gene TRBJ2-3, with D perhaps TRBD1 or TRBD2 (6 bases each). Germline lookup yields CDR1 MNHEY and CDR2 SVGEGT. This CDR3 is 12 amino acids long. CDR3 sequence: CGAGHLTDTQYF. CDR3 DNA sequence: TGTGGTGCGGGACACCTCACAGATACGCAGTATTTT.

This clonotype was counted between two and nine times. The chain joins TRBV9 to TRBJ2-3; D remains ambiguous. The V and J ends lost 4 bases and 1 base respectively, with 10 bases between them. Germline V gene data show CDR1 as SGDLS and CDR2 as YYNGEE. There are 14 residues in the CDR3. The CDR3 sequence: CASSLQVRTDTQYF. DNA of the CDR3: TGTGCCAGCAGCTTACAAGTCCGCACAGATACGCAGTATTTT.

This clonotype was seen more than once but under ten times. The chain joins TRBV20-1 to TRBJ1-1; TRBD1 is a possible D gene (5 bases). The CDR3 spans 11 residues. V lost 7 bases and J lost 6, with 12 bases in between. CDR1 and CDR2 from the germline V gene are DFQATT and SNEGSKA (reference sequence). The chain's CDR3 is CSVFSGPEAFF. DNA for the CDR3: TGCAGTGTGTTTTCGGGGCCTGAAGCTTTCTTT.

The chain employs TRBV5-5 and TRBJ1-2, with D possibly TRBD1 on 5 matching bases. This CDR3 has 16 amino acids. Per the germline V gene, CDR1 is SGHKS and CDR2 is YYEKEE (reference sequence). The ends were cut back, 0 bases at V and 4 bases at J, with 16 bases in the middle. CDR3 bases: TGTGCCAGCAGCTTGGATGTCGGCAGGGTTTTCTATGGCTACACCTTC. Translated: CASSLDVGRVFYGYTF. The variable domain in full, completed from reference TRBV5-5 and TRBJ1-2, reads DAGVTQSPTHLIKTRGQQVTLRCSPISGHKSVSWYQQVLGQGPQFIFQYYEKEERGRGNFPDRFSARQFPNYSSELNVNALLLGDSALYLCASSLDVGRVFYGYTFGSGTRLTVV.

This clonotype was picked up a small number of times. The V and J genes are TRBV12-3 or TRBV12-4 and TRBJ2-7; weak D call: TRBD2 (6 bases). Trimming left V 4 bases short and J 3 bases short, with 10 bases between. The CDR3 covers 13 residues. The CDR3 DNA follows: TGTGCCAGCAGTTCCGACGGGGGCTACGAGCAGTACTTC. Translation gives CASSSDGGYEQYF.

This clonotype occurred a few times. This rearrangement joins TRBV20-1 to TRBJ1-6; a weak D match, TRBD1 (5 bases). Germline CDR1 reads DFQATT; CDR2 reads SNEGSKA (reference sequence). Trimming cost V 6 bases and J 6 bases, with 12 bases left between them. CDR3 size: 13 residues. CDR3 in amino acids: CSANSQGNSPLHF. CDR3 coding DNA: TGCAGTGCCAACTCGCAGGGTAATTCACCCCTCCACTTT.

The gene calls are TRBV18 and TRBJ1-2; 8 bases agree with TRBD1. Germline CDR1 KGHSH, CDR2 LQKENI. This CDR3 comprises 14 residues. Trimming cost V 0 bases and J 8 bases; bases outside gene matches: 5. The CDR3 bases are TGTGCCAGCTCACCACCGGGCAGGGGGCAAGGCTACACCTTC. Translated, it gives CASSPPGRGQGYTF.

The CDR3 sequence is CASSLDLQRGRDEQFF. The CDR3 DNA reads as TGTGCCAGCAGCTTAGATCTCCAGCGGGGTAGGGATGAGCAGTTCTTC. The V call is TRBV11-2, the J call TRBJ2-1; 7 bases map to TRBD2. The V gene's germline CDR1 is SGHAT and CDR2 FQNNGV. Trimming took 0 bases from V and 8 from J; bases not matched to a gene: 10. The CDR3 is 16 amino acids.